This T cell receptor (beta chain) was obtained from a study of blood T cell repertoires in COVID-19. Germline V gives CDR1 SEHNR, CDR2 FQNEAQ (reference sequence). V lost 3 bases to trimming and J lost 0 bases, with 8 bases between them. This CDR3 region has 15 residues. Clones were sequenced by immunoSEQ multiplex PCR, and TCRdb holds only the in-frame ones, with some missing. Of 35,000 or so clones listed, roughly 80% were seen once; the top ten hold about 31%. The receptor was derived from an older man with active or convalescent COVID-19. The material sequenced was peripheral blood. V is TRBV7-9 and J is TRBJ2-2, with D uncertain. CDR3 residues: CASSFLQTNTGELFF. The CDR3 nucleotides read TGTGCCAGCAGCTTTTTACAGACGAACACCGGGGAGCTGTTTTTT.